A selection of T cell receptor beta chains follows, all from one sample in a study of T cell changes during pregnancy in multiple sclerosis. Sequencing was performed with immunoSEQ multiplex PCR; in TCRdb, only in-frame clones are kept and a portion is missing. The sample lists around 100,000 clones, 94% occurring once. The material sequenced was peripheral blood, taken before pregnancy. These receptors were taken from a female donor with multiple sclerosis, enrolled in a pregnancy study. Both conserved end residues are part of each CDR3. Each record gives: clone size, V gene, CDR3 protein. Rows may omit the clone size; those that give it use once, few, many or a size class.

abundance: NA
v_gene: TRBV4-2
CDR3aa: CASSWGQAHSYEQYF

abundance: NA
v_gene: TRBV28
CDR3aa: CASSRTSPGQGGEKLFF

abundance: NA
v_gene: TRBV7-9
CDR3aa: CASSSRGGGGETQYF

abundance: NA
v_gene: TRBV19
CDR3aa: CASVETGRTGELFF

abundance: NA
v_gene: TRBV6-1
CDR3aa: CASSEARDKVSEQYF

abundance: NA
v_gene: TRBV11-2
CDR3aa: CASSPLLTDTQYF

abundance: NA
v_gene: TRBV4-3
CDR3aa: CASSQDRGTFPYEQYF

abundance: NA
v_gene: TRBV6-5
CDR3aa: CASSYSAWSDQPQHF

abundance: NA
v_gene: TRBV30
CDR3aa: CAWSVLGWREYGYTF

abundance: NA
v_gene: TRBV7-8
CDR3aa: CASSFGEKLFF

abundance: once
v_gene: TRBV5-4
CDR3aa: CASSPALGLASYEQYF

abundance: NA
v_gene: TRBV5-1
CDR3aa: CASSYTHYDSLSGNTIYF

abundance: NA
v_gene: TRBV27
CDR3aa: CASSFAGLNTEAFF

abundance: NA
v_gene: TRBV6-5
CDR3aa: CASSYSFQAHQPQHF

abundance: NA
v_gene: TRBV7-8
CDR3aa: CASSLPQREKLFF

abundance: NA
v_gene: TRBV25-1
CDR3aa: CASSRGGWNEQFF

abundance: NA
v_gene: TRBV27
CDR3aa: CASSSLPGTGDGKTQYF

abundance: once
v_gene: TRBV5-4
CDR3aa: CAVPSGRKNIQYF

abundance: once
v_gene: TRBV5-1
CDR3aa: CASSFPGNEQYF

abundance: NA
v_gene: TRBV5-1
CDR3aa: CASSRGQSTETQYF